This T cell receptor (beta chain) was sequenced in a study of cytomegalovirus exposure and HLA in healthy donors. The study's findings and limits: Most TCRs appeared rarely, but some public TCRs recurred in many donors.

In this sample, this clone turned up once. The target antigen is unknown. The V gene end was trimmed by 6 bases and the J gene end by 5 bases; junction bases not matched to a gene: 8. The CDR3 consists of 14 residues. Germline values: CDR1 LNHDA, CDR2 SQIVND (reference sequence). Primers for the PCR totalled 60 Vbeta and 13 Jbeta. Generated by immunoSEQ multiplex PCR, the TCRdb table keeps only in-frame clones and is missing some. The sample records over 200,000 clones, around four fifths being singletons. The chain has TRBV19 and TRBJ2-5, with 8 bases fitting TRBD2. The sample was PBMCs. The clonotype comes from a woman aged 40 to 50 in good health and CMV-seronegative. CDR3 DNA sequence: TGTGCCAGTAGCCGCCAGGGGACTAGGGAGACCCAGTACTTC. Its protein is CASSRQGTRETQYF.